The sequence of this TCR beta chain was determined in a study of T cells after yellow fever vaccination. Study-level results: It was a weaker secondary response, yet one that peaked faster, at day 5 versus 15. High-abundance clonotypes from the bulk population could contaminate FACS-sorted repertoires. Only a small proportion of the clonotypes turned up in both the CD4 and the CD8 compartments, likely arising from convergent recombination.

The CDR3 is made up of 16 amino acids. Germline CDR1 is DFQATT and CDR2 is SNEGSKA (reference sequence). V was cut by 0 bases and J by 1 base, with 16 bases left in between. MiXCR, applied by TCRdb to the 5' RACE reads, yields one record per CDR3 protein. Among under 600,000 distinct CDR3 sequences, roughly 13% were seen once, and the ten largest hold about 14%. A note on this clonotype: Its antigen is still unknown.

The clonotype originates from a man younger than 45 who received the YFV17D yellow fever vaccine. The specimen comprised PBMCs, sampled on the day of the yellow fever booster vaccination. J is TRBJ2-7 and V is TRBV20-1; D unresolved. DNA of the CDR3: TGCAGTGCTAGAGAATTTACAGCGAGCCTTTCCTACGAGCAGTACTTC. This translates into CSAREFTASLSYEQYF.